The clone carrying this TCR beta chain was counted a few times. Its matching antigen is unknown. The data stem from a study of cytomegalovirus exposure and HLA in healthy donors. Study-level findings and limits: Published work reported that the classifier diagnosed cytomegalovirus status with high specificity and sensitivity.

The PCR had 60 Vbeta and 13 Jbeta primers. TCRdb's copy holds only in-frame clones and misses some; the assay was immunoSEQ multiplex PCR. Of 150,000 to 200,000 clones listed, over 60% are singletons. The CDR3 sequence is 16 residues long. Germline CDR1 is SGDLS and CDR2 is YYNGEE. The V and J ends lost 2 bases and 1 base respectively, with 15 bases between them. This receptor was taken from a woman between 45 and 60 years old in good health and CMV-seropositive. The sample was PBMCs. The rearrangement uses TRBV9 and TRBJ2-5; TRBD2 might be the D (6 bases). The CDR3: CASSVGGGTLQETQYF. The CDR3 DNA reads TGTGCCAGCAGCGTGGGAGGCGGTACCCTCCAAGAGACCCAGTACTTC.